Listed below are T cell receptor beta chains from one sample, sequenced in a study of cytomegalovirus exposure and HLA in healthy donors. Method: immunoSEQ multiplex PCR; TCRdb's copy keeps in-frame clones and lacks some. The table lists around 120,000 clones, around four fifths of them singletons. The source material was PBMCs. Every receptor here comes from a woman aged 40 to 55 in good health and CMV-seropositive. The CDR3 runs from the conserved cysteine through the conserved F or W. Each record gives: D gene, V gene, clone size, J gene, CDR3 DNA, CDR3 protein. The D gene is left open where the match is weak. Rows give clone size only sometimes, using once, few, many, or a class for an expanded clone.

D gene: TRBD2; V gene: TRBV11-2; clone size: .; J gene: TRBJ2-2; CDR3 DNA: TGTGCCAGCAGCTTACTAGCGGGAAACACCGGGGAGCTGTTTTTT; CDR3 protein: CASSLLAGNTGELFF
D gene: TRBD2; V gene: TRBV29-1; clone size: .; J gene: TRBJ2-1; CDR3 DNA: TGCAGCGTCCCAGGAGAGGACTCCCCGGGCGGGGGTGAGCAGTTCTTC; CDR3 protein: CSVPGEDSPGGGEQFF
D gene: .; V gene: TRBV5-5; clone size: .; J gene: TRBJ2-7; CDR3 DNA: TGTGCCAGCATCTTAGGCACAGGGAACTACGAGCAGTACTTC; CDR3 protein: CASILGTGNYEQYF
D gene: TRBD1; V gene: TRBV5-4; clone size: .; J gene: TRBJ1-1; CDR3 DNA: TGTGCCAGCAGCCCTAGGGGACAGGGGTACACTGAAGCTTTCTTT; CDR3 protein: CASSPRGQGYTEAFF
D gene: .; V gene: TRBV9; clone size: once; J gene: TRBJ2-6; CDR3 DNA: TGTGCCAGCAGCGTAGTCCTTTCGGGGGCCAACGTCCTGACTTTC; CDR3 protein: CASSVVLSGANVLTF
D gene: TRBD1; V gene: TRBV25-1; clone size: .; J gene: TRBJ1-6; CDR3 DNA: TGTGCCAGCAGTGAATATCAGGGGGTAAATTCACCCCTCCACTTT; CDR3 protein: CASSEYQGVNSPLHF
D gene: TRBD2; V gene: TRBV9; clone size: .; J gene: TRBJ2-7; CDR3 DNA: TGTGCCAGCAGCGTAGGGTTGGCGGGGGAATCCTACGAGCAGTACTTC; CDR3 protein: CASSVGLAGESYEQYF
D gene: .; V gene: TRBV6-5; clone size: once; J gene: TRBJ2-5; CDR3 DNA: TGTGCCAGCAACGAACTGAGGGGGGGCCCGGAGACCCAGTACTTC; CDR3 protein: CASNELRGGPETQYF
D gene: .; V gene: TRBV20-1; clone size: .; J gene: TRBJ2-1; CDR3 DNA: TGCAGTACAAGGGGCAATGAGCAGTTCTTC; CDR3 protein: CSTRGNEQFF
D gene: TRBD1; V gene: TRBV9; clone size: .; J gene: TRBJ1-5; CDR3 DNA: TGTGCCAGCAGCGAGACAGGGGGTCGGAATCAGCCCCAGCATTTT; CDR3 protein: CASSETGGRNQPQHF
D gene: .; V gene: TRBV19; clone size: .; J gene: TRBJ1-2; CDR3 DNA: TGTGCCAGTAGTCGGGGAAAGGTCGGTGGCTACACCTTC; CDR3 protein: CASSRGKVGGYTF
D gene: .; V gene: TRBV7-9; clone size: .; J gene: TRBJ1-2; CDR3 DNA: TGTGCCAGCAGCCCCACTGACAGGCACACTAACTATGGCTACACCTTC; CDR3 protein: CASSPTDRHTNYGYTF
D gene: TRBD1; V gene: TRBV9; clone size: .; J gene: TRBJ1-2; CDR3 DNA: TGTGCCAGCAGCACACGAAGACAGGGGACTAACTATGGCTACACCTTC; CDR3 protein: CASSTRRQGTNYGYTF
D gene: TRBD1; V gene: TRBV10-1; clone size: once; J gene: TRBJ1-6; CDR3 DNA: TGCGCCAGCAGTGAGTCATTTCAGGGGGGAAACGTGGCCTATAATTCACCCCTCCACTTT; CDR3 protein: CASSESFQGGNVAYNSPLHF
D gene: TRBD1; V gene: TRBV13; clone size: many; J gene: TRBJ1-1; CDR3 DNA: TGTGCCAGCAGCGGAGAGACAGGGGAGGATGAAGCTTTCTTT; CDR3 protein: CASSGETGEDEAFF
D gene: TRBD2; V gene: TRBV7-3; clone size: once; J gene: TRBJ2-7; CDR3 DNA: TGTGCCAGCAGCTTAATGGGAGGGGATTACGAGCAGTACTTC; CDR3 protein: CASSLMGGDYEQYF
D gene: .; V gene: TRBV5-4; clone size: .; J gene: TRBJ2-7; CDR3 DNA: TGTGCCAGCAGCTTGGGAGCGGAGGGCGGGTACGAGCAGTACTTC; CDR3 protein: CASSLGAEGGYEQYF
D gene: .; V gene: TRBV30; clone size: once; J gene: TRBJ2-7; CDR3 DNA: TGTGCCTGGAGGGTGGGGCACGAGCAGTACTTC; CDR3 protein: CAWRVGHEQYF